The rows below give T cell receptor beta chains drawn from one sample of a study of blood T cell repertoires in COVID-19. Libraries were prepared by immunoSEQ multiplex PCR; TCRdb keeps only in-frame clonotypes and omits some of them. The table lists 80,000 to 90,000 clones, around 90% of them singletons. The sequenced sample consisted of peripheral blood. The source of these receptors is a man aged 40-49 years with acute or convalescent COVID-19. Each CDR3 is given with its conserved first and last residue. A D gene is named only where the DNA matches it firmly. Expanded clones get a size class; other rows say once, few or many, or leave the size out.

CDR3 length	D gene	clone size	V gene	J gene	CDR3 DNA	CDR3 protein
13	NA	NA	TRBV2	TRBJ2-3	TGTGCCAGCAGTGCTAACTTGGCAGATACGCAGTATTTT	CASSANLADTQYF
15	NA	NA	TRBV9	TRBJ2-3	TGTGCCAGCAGCGAAAGGGGTCGGGGCACAGATACGCAGTATTTT	CASSERGRGTDTQYF
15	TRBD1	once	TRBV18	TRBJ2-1	TGTGCCAGCTCACGATCTATTACAGGGGCGGGTGAGCAGTTCTTC	CASSRSITGAGEQFF
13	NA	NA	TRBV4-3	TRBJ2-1	TGCGCCAGCAGCCAAGTCGGGTCGGGGGAGCAGTTCTTC	CASSQVGSGEQFF
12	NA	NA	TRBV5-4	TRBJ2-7	TGTGCCAGCAGCTTCAGGGCCGAGGAGCAGTACTTC	CASSFRAEEQYF
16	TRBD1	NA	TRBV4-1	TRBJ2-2	TGCGCCAGCAGCCAAGACCCAGGGGGTCTTTCCGGGGAGCTGTTTTTT	CASSQDPGGLSGELFF
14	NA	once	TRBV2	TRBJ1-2	TGTGCCAGCAGGGACTTGCGGGGGCGGCCTGGCTACACCTTC	CASRDLRGRPGYTF
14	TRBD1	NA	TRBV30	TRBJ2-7	TGTGCCTGGAGCGGGGGGACAGGGTCCTACGAGCAGTACTTC	CAWSGGTGSYEQYF
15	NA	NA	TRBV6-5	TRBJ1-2	TGTGCCAGCAGTTACGGGGCGGGGGGCTACTATGGCTACACCTTC	CASSYGAGGYYGYTF
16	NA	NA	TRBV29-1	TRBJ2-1	TGCAGCGTTGAAGATCTAGCGACCAGCTCCTACAATGAGCAGTTCTTC	CSVEDLATSSYNEQFF
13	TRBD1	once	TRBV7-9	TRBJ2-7	TGTGCCAGCAGCATCGGACAGGGCTACGAGCAGTACTTC	CASSIGQGYEQYF
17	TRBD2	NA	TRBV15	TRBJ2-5	TGTGCCACCAGCAGAGAGACTAGCGGGAGGCCCAGAGAGACCCAGTACTTC	CATSRETSGRPRETQYF
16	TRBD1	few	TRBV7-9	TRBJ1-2	TGTGCCAGCAGCTTAGAAGGGGGCACCGCTAACTATGGCTACACCTTC	CASSLEGGTANYGYTF